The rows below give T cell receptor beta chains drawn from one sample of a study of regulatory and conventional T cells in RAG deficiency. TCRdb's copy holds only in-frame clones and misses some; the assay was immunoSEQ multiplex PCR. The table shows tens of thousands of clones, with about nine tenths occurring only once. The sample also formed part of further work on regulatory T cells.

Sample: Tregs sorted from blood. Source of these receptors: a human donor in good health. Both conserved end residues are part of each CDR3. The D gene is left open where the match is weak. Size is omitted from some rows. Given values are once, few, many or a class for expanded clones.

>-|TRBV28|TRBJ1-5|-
TGTGCCAGCAGGTTAAATAGCAATCAGCCCCAGCATTTT
CASRLNSNQPQHF
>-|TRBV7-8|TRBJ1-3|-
TGTGCCAGCAGCTTAACTACTGGAAACACCATATATTTT
CASSLTTGNTIYF
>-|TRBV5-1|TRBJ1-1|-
TGCGCCAGCAGCTTGGTGTCGGGACCTAGTAACACTGAAGCTTTCTTT
CASSLVSGPSNTEAFF
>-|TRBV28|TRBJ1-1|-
TGTGCCAGCATCAGAAGGACAGCTGAAGCTTTCTTT
CASIRRTAEAFF
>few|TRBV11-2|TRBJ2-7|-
TGTGCCAGCAGCTTTCTTTCGCTGCCCCGTGTCCGTGGAGCCTACGAGCAGTACTTC
CASSFLSLPRVRGAYEQYF
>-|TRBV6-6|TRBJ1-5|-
TGTGCCAGCAGTGCACAGGGAAAAGGGCCCCAGCATTTT
CASSAQGKGPQHF
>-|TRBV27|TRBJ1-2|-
TGTGCCAGCAGTTTATCCCAGGTCGCGGCGTTCAACTATGGCTACACCTTC
CASSLSQVAAFNYGYTF
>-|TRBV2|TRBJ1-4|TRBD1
TGTGCCAGCGAGGGACAGATTAATGAAAAACTGTTTTTT
CASEGQINEKLFF
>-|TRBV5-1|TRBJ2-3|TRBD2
TGCGCCAGCAGATTGGGACTAGCGGGGGGCACTAGCACAGATACGCAGTATTTT
CASRLGLAGGTSTDTQYF
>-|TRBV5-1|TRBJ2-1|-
TGCGCCAGCAGCTTGGAACGTCGGTCCAGGGGGGCCCCGTTCTTC
CASSLERRSRGAPFF
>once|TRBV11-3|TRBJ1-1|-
TGTGCCAGCAGCTTGTCAGCGAACACTGAAGCTTTCTTT
CASSLSANTEAFF
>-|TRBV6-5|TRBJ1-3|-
TGTGCCAGCAGTGGGCCCCTCTCTGGAAACACCATATATTTT
CASSGPLSGNTIYF
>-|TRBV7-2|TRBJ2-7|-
TGTGCCAGCAGCATAACCCAGGGGTACTCCTACGAGCAGTACTTC
CASSITQGYSYEQYF
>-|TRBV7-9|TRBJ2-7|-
TGTGCCAGCAGCTTTAGGACGGTTTGGGGCTACGAGCAGTACTTC
CASSFRTVWGYEQYF
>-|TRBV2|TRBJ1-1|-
TGTGCCAGCAGTGGGGGGGGGAACACTGAAGCTTTCTTT
CASSGGGNTEAFF
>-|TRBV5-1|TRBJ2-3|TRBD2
TGCGCCAGCAAGAGCGGGGGGGCCACAGATACGCAGTATTTT
CASKSGGATDTQYF
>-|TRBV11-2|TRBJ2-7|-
TGTGCCAGCAGCAAAGGGACCAAGGACGAGCAGTACTTC
CASSKGTKDEQYF
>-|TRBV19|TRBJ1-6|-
TGTGCCAGTACCCAAAGGGGGTTTGTCTATAATTCACCCCTCCACTTT
CASTQRGFVYNSPLHF
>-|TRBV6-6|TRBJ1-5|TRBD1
TGTGCCAGCAGAAACACAGGGGAAGCCAATCAGCCCCAGCATTTT
CASRNTGEANQPQHF
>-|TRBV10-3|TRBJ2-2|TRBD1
TGTGCCACCCAACAGGGGGCGGACACCGGGGAGCTGTTTTTT
CATQQGADTGELFF
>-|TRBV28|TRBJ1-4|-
TGTGCCAGCACCCCGCGCGGGGATAAGCTGTTTTTT
CASTPRGDKLFF
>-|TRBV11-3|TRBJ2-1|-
TGTGCCAGCAGCTCTGGACTGGGAGGTTACAATGAGCAGTTCTTC
CASSSGLGGYNEQFF
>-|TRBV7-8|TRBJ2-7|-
TGTGCCAGCAGCTTAGTGTTGAGGGCCCTATCCTACGAGCAGTACTTC
CASSLVLRALSYEQYF
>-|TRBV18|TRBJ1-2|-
TGTGCCAGCTCACACCCCCCGGACTATGGCTACACCTTC
CASSHPPDYGYTF
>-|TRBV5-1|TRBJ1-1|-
TGCGCCAGCAGCTTGGCCGGGGGGAATGTCGACACTGAAGCTTTCTTT
CASSLAGGNVDTEAFF
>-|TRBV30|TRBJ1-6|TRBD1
TGTGCCTTCACCCGGGACAGGGTACCGAGCTCCTATAATTCACCCCTCCACTTT
CAFTRDRVPSSYNSPLHF
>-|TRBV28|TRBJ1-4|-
TGTGCCAGCAGACCAGTCGGACTGTTTAATGAAAAACTGTTTTTT
CASRPVGLFNEKLFF
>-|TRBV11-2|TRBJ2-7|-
TGTGCCAGCAGCTCCCTACGGTTCTACGAGCAGTACTTC
CASSSLRFYEQYF
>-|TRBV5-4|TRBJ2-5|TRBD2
TGTGCCAGCAGCCTAGCGGGGGGCCACCAAGAGACCCAGTACTTC
CASSLAGGHQETQYF
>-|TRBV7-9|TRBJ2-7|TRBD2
TGTGCCAGCATCCCATGGGAGGGCTACGAGCAGTACTTC
CASIPWEGYEQYF
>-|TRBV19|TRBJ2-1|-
TGTGCCAGTACTAGGTTCAATGAGCAGTTCTTC
CASTRFNEQFF
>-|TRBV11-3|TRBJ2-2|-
TGTGCCAGCAGCCCGGGACAAAACACCGGGGAGCTGTTTTTT
CASSPGQNTGELFF
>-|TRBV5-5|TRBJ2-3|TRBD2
TGTGCCAGCAGCTTGAGGACTGGACTAGCGGGGGGACAGACGCAGTATTTT
CASSLRTGLAGGQTQYF
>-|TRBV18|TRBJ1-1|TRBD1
TGTGCCAGCTCACCGGACAGGGGTGAAGTAGCTTTCTTT
CASSPDRGEVAFF
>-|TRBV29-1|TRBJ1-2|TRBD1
TGCAGCGTTGCTAGACAGGGCTCCTTTTATGGCTACACCTTC
CSVARQGSFYGYTF
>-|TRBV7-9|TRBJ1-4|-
TGTGCCAGCAGCCACCGGGAAGTCGCGGTGAGGGGTAATGAAAAACTGTTTTTT
CASSHREVAVRGNEKLFF
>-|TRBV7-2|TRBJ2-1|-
TGTGCCAGCAGCTTTGGGCTACGTGAGCAGTTCTTC
CASSFGLREQFF
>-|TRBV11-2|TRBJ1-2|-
TGTGCCAGCAGCTTAGGACAAATTTATGGCTACACCTTC
CASSLGQIYGYTF
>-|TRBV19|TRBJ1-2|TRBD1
TGTGCCAGTAGTATAGCGGGGGACAGATATGGCTACACCTTC
CASSIAGDRYGYTF
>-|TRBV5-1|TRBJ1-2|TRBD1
TGCGCCAGCAGCTTGGGACAGGGATACTATGGCTACACCTTC
CASSLGQGYYGYTF
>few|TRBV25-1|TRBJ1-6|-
TGTGCCAGCAGGCTACACGGGGAATCACCCCTCCACTTT
CASRLHGESPLHF